Described below is a single T cell receptor (beta chain) sequence and its context. What it recognizes is unknown. Clones were sequenced by immunoSEQ multiplex PCR, and TCRdb holds only the in-frame ones, with some missing. This sample yields fewer than 120,000 clones, of which just over 90% are seen a single time; 0.4% to 0.55% belongs to the top ten. Germline V CDR1 and CDR2: DFQATT, SNEGSKA (reference sequence). The CDR3 is made up of 10 amino acids. V was clipped by 6 bases and J by 8 bases, with 10 bases between them. The data are from a study of graft-versus-host responses after intestinal transplantation. Overall study: Recipients underwent multivisceral, liver-intestinal, or isolated intestinal transplants. Every recipient underwent anti-thymocyte globulin induction, then tacrolimus and steroids for about three years. Overall study results and limits: Allografts of one patient group, those with graft-donor T cell macrochimerism, had high graft-versus-host to host-versus-graft clonal ratios. Recipient marrow contained GvH clones, some of which appeared first in ileum or blood.

The sequence derives from a human donor who received an intestinal transplant. Sequencing used unstimulated CD8+ T cells sorted from spleen or lymph node cells, obtained before intestinal transplant. The V gene is TRBV20-1, the J gene TRBJ2-5; D call uncertain. The CDR3: CSAPLDTQYF. Written as DNA, the CDR3 is TGCAGTGCCCCCCTAGACACCCAGTACTTC.